Listed here is a single T cell receptor (beta chain). Antigen: not known. Sequenced by immunoSEQ multiplex PCR; TCRdb stores in-frame clones only, minus some. The sample has approximately 40,000 clones, roughly 88% seen once; the top ten hold approximately 12%. This sample was included in a study of OX40 agonist ivuxolimab in advanced cancers. Looked up from germline, CDR1 is SGDLS and CDR2 is YYNGEE. V lost 4 bases and J lost 2; bases outside the gene matches: 6. The CDR3 has 16 residues. Study results and limitations: CD4+ and CD8+ blood T cells expanded clonally by week 6 at 0.1 to 3.0 mg/kg. Patients who responded partially at 0.1-3.0 mg/kg showed clonal expansion ranking among the lowest.

This clonotype was sampled from an adult with an advanced solid tumor such as melanoma, head and neck, liver or kidney cancer. The chain recombines TRBV9 with TRBJ2-3; 11 positions match TRBD2. The specimen was CD4+ or CD8+ T cells sorted from blood, collected in a trial of the OX40 agonist ivuxolimab. CDR3 nucleotide sequence: TGTGCCAGCAGCCTCCGGACTAGCGGGTCCACAGATACGCAGTATTTT. Translating gives CASSLRTSGSTDTQYF. The whole variable domain, filled in from reference TRBV9 and TRBJ2-3, reads DSGVTQTPKHLITATGQRVTLRCSPRSGDLSVYWYQQSLDQGLQFLIQYYNGEERAKGNILERFSAQQFPDLHSELNLSSLELGDSALYFCASSLRTSGSTDTQYFGPGTRLTVL.